This entry describes one TCR beta chain. Generated by immunoSEQ multiplex PCR, the TCRdb table keeps only in-frame clones and is missing some. Among over 200,000 clones listed, roughly 86% were seen once. This record belongs to a study of blood T cell repertoires in COVID-19. V shed 2 bases and J 9 bases; nucleotides not matched to a gene: 5. Germline values: CDR1 SGHDN, CDR2 FVKESK. This CDR3 has 15 residues. The sample consisted of peripheral blood. The chain uses TRBV14 and TRBJ1-6; 9 bases fit TRBD1. The TCR originated in a man in his forties or fifties who had recovered from COVID-19. The CDR3 DNA sequence: TGTGCCAGCAGCCAACACAGGGGGCTCGGTTCACCCCTCCACTTT. This codes for CASSQHRGLGSPLHF.